This passage covers 25 T cell receptor beta chains from one sample sequenced in a study of shared clonotypes between healthy human individuals. Assay used: immunoSEQ multiplex PCR; TCRdb lists only in-frame clones, some missing. The table includes about 730,000 clones, around 70% detected once. The sample comprised memory CD4+ T cells sorted from blood. Subset given: CD45RA-negative fraction. The receptors stem from a young woman in good health.

Points on this clone: A read error may explain this, as a much larger clone is one base away. Different DNA sequences within this sample yield the same CDR3. The genes are TRBV5-1 and TRBJ2-2; D uncertain. V dropped 2 bases and J dropped 2 bases, with 13 bases sitting between them. The CDR3 consists of 16 residues. Germline V gene lookup returns CDR1 SGHRS and CDR2 YFSETQ. The CDR3: CASSFGLAANTGELFF. The CDR3 DNA sequence: TGCGCCAGCAGCTTTGGATTGGCAGCAAACACCGGGGAGCTGTTTTTT.

The chain couples TRBV6-6 to TRBJ1-1, with 7 bases fitting TRBD1. With V trimmed by 10 bases and J by 1 base, 9 bases remained unmatched. CDR3 length: 14 amino acids. In germline, CDR1 is MNHNY, CDR2 SVGAGI (reference sequence). The CDR3 here is CATDGGQENTEAFF. Here the CDR3 DNA reads TGTGCCACGGACGGTGGACAGGAGAACACTGAAGCTTTCTTT.

This clone occurred once. The chain recombines TRBV6-1 with TRBJ1-5; D is undetermined. CDR1 and CDR2 from the germline V gene are MNHNS and SASEGT. The V and J ends lost 2 bases and 5 bases respectively, with 7 bases between them. The CDR3 covers 13 residues. CDR3: CASSENTDQPQHF. The CDR3 DNA reads TGTGCCAGCAGTGAAAATACAGATCAGCCCCAGCATTTT.

This clone was found once. Being one base from a much bigger clone, this may be a read error. Other DNA sequences from this sample encode an identical CDR3 as well. V usage is TRBV19 and J usage is TRBJ1-5; 9 bases fit TRBD1. V trimming: 3 bases; J trimming: 4 bases; junction bases outside the gene matches: 1. Germline V gene data show CDR1 as LNHDA and CDR2 as SQIVND (reference sequence). The CDR3 contains 14 residues. The CDR3 DNA reads as TGTGCCAGTAGTATCGGGACAGGGAATCAGCCCCAGCATTTT. Translated: CASSIGTGNQPQHF.

This clone was detected only a few times. This sample also contains other DNA sequences that code for the same CDR3. The CDR3 here is CASSIGGLAEQETQYF. The CDR3 DNA follows: TGTGCCAGTAGTATTGGCGGGCTAGCGGAGCAAGAGACCCAGTACTTC. V gene TRBV19 combines with J gene TRBJ2-5; 7 positions match TRBD2. V dropped 3 bases and J dropped 2; count of bases not matched to a gene: 9. CDR1 is LNHDA, CDR2 SQIVND, per germline (reference sequence). The CDR3 sequence is 16 residues long.

This clone was seen only a few times. The chain carries TRBV5-1 and TRBJ1-4, with 7 positions matching TRBD1. Germline V CDR1 and CDR2: SGHRS, YFSETQ. CDR3 length: 15 residues. The J segment lost 10 bases and the V segment lost 4 bases, leaving 13 bases of the junction unmatched. CDR3 sequence reads: CASSATGVDSGKLFF. Here the CDR3 DNA reads TGCGCCAGCAGCGCCACAGGGGTTGACTCGGGAAAACTGTTTTTT. The full variable domain, rest sourced from reference TRBV5-1 and TRBJ1-4, is KAGVTQTPRYLIKTRGQQVTLSCSPISGHRSVSWYQQTPGQGLQFLFEYFSETQRNKGNFPGRFSGRQFSNSRSEMNVSTLELGDSALYLCASSATGVDSGKLFFGSGTQLSVL.

This clone was detected a few times. Other DNA sequences from this sample encode an identical CDR3 as well. The rearrangement joins TRBV5-1 to TRBJ2-1; 7 bases agree with TRBD2. V dropped 1 base and J dropped 4; count of bases not matched to a gene: 5. The CDR3 covers 15 residues. CDR1 SGHRS and CDR2 YFSETQ come from the germline V gene. The CDR3 DNA sequence: TGCGCCAGCAGCTTGTCTAGCGGAAATTACAATGAGCAGTTCTTC. Translated, it gives CASSLSSGNYNEQFF. Supplemented by reference TRBV5-1 and TRBJ2-1, the full variable domain reads KAGVTQTPRYLIKTRGQQVTLSCSPISGHRSVSWYQQTPGQGLQFLFEYFSETQRNKGNFPGRFSGRQFSNSRSEMNVSTLELGDSALYLCASSLSSGNYNEQFFGPGTRLTVL.

V and J are TRBV6-1 and TRBJ2-5; TRBD2 is a possible D gene (7 bases). Trimming took 7 bases from V and 2 from J, leaving 14 bases between them. This CDR3 is built from 14 residues. Germline assignment: CDR1 MNHNS and CDR2 SASEGT. CDR3 residues: CASTEGGLQETQYF. CDR3 sequence (DNA): TGTGCCAGCACCGAGGGGGGGCTACAAGAGACCCAGTACTTC.

The chain links TRBV2 to TRBJ1-4; D not certain. This CDR3 comprises 11 residues. V gave up 5 bases and J gave up 7 bases, with 5 bases separating them. Germline V gene sequence: CDR1 SNHLY, CDR2 FYNNEI. The CDR3 loop reads CASSYFEKLFF. DNA of the CDR3: TGTGCCAGCAGTTATTTTGAAAAACTGTTTTTT.

V is TRBV11-2 and J is TRBJ2-7; 13 nucleotides match TRBD2. CDR3 size: 16 residues. V shed 4 bases and J 3 bases; nucleotides not matched to a gene: 6. In germline, CDR1 is SGHAT, CDR2 FQNNGV. CDR3: CASSSPGLAGLYEQYF. The CDR3 region has the DNA TGTGCCAGCAGCTCGCCGGGACTAGCGGGACTCTACGAGCAGTACTTC. Looking up the rest from reference TRBV11-2 and TRBJ2-7 gives the full variable domain: EAGVAQSPRYKIIEKRQSVAFWCNPISGHATLYWYQQILGQGPKLLIQFQNNGVVDDSQLPKDRFSAERLKGVDSTLKIQPAKLEDSAVYLCASSSPGLAGLYEQYFGPGTRLTVT.

The V gene is TRBV5-1, the J gene TRBJ1-2; TRBD1 might be the D (5 bases). Germline CDR1 SGHRS, CDR2 YFSETQ. Deletions cut 5 bases from V and 8 bases from J, with 19 bases between. This CDR3 contains 14 residues. Written as DNA, the CDR3 is TGCGCCAGCAGGGGCGGTGGCAGGGAGAACGGCTACACCTTC. Its translation is CASRGGGRENGYTF.

This clone came up once. This chain connects TRBV11-1 to TRBJ2-7; maybe TRBD1 (6 bases). The CDR3 covers 16 residues. The germline CDR1 and CDR2 sequences are SGHAT and FQDESV (reference sequence). Trimming removed 0 bases from V and 5 bases from J, with 17 bases in between. The CDR3 DNA reads as TGTGCCAGCAGCTTAGCGGCAGCGGACAGAGGGAACGAGCAGTACTTC. Translated: CASSLAAADRGNEQYF.

The table lists this clone with a few counts. The rearrangement links TRBV5-4 to TRBJ2-1; 10 bases are shared with TRBD1. CDR3 length: 15 amino acids. The J segment lost 5 bases and the V segment lost 2 bases, leaving 4 bases of the junction unmatched. Germline V lookup: CDR1 SGHNT, CDR2 YYREEE (reference sequence). Written as DNA, the CDR3 is TGTGCCAGCAGCTTTATCGGGACAGGGGACAATGAGCAGTTCTTC. Its protein product is CASSFIGTGDNEQFF. The whole variable domain, filled in from reference TRBV5-4 and TRBJ2-1, reads ETGVTQSPTHLIKTRGQQVTLRCSSQSGHNTVSWYQQALGQGPQFIFQYYREEENGRGNFPPRFSGLQFPNYSSELNVNALELDDSALYLCASSFIGTGDNEQFFGPGTRLTVL.

This sequence joins TRBV10-1 and TRBJ2-5; tentative D call: TRBD2 (6 bases). Trimming removed 6 bases from V and 5 bases from J, with 16 bases in between. This CDR3 has 14 residues. Germline loops: CDR1 WNHNN, CDR2 SYGVQD (reference sequence). In DNA form, the CDR3 reads TGCGCCAGCAGCCGTGCAGGGAGGCGTGAGACCCAGTACTTC. Its protein product is CASSRAGRRETQYF.

This chain connects TRBV19 to TRBJ1-6; 11 nucleotides line up with TRBD1. V lost 7 bases and J lost 9; bases outside the gene matches: 8. Per the germline V gene, CDR1 is LNHDA and CDR2 is SQIVND (reference sequence). The CDR3 runs 15 residues. The CDR3 is CASTSGQGASSPLHF. The CDR3 DNA reads TGTGCCAGTACCTCCGGACAGGGGGCCTCTTCACCCCTCCACTTT.

A few counts support this clone. The J gene is TRBJ2-2, the V gene TRBV5-4; no reliable D call. There are 13 residues in the CDR3. Trimming stripped 0 bases from V and 0 bases from J, with 0 bases between. Germline assignment: CDR1 SGHNT and CDR2 YYREEE (reference sequence). The CDR3 sequence: CASSLANTGELFF. Written as DNA, the CDR3 is TGTGCCAGCAGCTTGGCGAACACCGGGGAGCTGTTTTTT.

In DNA, the CDR3 is TGTGCCAGCAGTGAGACCCCAACTAGCGGGGCCGACCAAGAGACCCAGTACTTC. Translated: CASSETPTSGADQETQYF. This rearrangement joins TRBV25-1 to TRBJ2-5; 10 bases line up with TRBD2. Germline CDR1 and CDR2: MGHDK and SYGVNS. Trimming took 3 bases from V and 0 from J; bases not matched to a gene: 10. The CDR3 is 18 amino acids.

This clone was recorded once. The gene calls are TRBV7-2 and TRBJ2-7; TRBD2 matches 8 bases. Unmatched junction bases numbered 8, after V lost 3 bases and J lost 1 base. The CDR3 loop spans 16 amino acids. From germline, CDR1 is SGHTA and CDR2 FQGNSA. In DNA form, the CDR3 reads TGTGCCAGCAGCTTCGATAGCGGGACCGCTTCCTACGAGCAGTACTTC. This encodes CASSFDSGTASYEQYF.

The genes are TRBV4-1 and TRBJ2-7, with 9 bases identical to TRBD1. CDR3 length: 16 amino acids. After removal of 3 bases from V and 0 bases from J, the junction contained 6 bases not matched to a gene. Germline CDR1 reads MGHRA; CDR2 reads YSYEKL. In DNA, the CDR3 is TGCGCCAGCAGCCAGCCCGGGACAGGGAACTCCTACGAGCAGTACTTC. Protein sequence: CASSQPGTGNSYEQYF.

A remark on this clone: The same CDR3 is also encoded by other DNA sequences in this sample. This rearrangement joins TRBV18 to TRBJ2-6; unclear D gene. The CDR3 covers 13 residues. Germline V lookup: CDR1 KGHSH, CDR2 LQKENI. Trimming removed 5 bases from V and 1 base from J, with 3 bases in between. CDR3 nucleotides: TGTGCCAGCTCATCATCTGGGGCCAACGTCCTGACTTTC. It encodes CASSSSGANVLTF.

V gene TRBV1 combines with J gene TRBJ2-1; the table gives TRBD2 as D, unverified against the DNA. TRBV1 is flagged as a pseudogene. The CDR3 has 13 residues. This CDR3 reads CTSSQESPSEQFF. Written as DNA, the CDR3 is TGCACCAGCAGCCAAGAGAGTCCTTCTGAGCAGTTCTTC.

Of note for this clone: One end of the junction does not line up with germline, which may come from a read error. The CDR3 loop is CASTPFGRSPALF. In DNA, the CDR3 is TGTGCCAGCACCCCCTTTGGCCGCTCCCCGGCCCTTTTC. V usage is TRBV28 and J usage is TRBJ1-2, with D hard to call. Germline CDR1 and CDR2: MDHEN and SYDVKM. CDR3 length equals 13 residues.

This sequence joins TRBV5-1 and TRBJ2-7; D possibly corresponds to TRBD1 (5 bases). V lost 0 bases and J 5 bases, leaving 21 bases between the germline ends. The CDR3 loop spans 17 amino acids. The germline CDR1 and CDR2 sequences are SGHRS and YFSETQ. CDR3 protein: CASSLAEGVVRTHEQYF. CDR3 in DNA: TGCGCCAGCAGCTTGGCGGAAGGGGTGGTAAGGACCCACGAGCAGTACTTC.

The chain recombines TRBV11-2 with TRBJ1-1; D uncertain. The CDR3 is 15 amino acids. V shed 5 bases and J shed 2 bases, with 15 bases lying between them. Germline assignment: CDR1 SGHAT and CDR2 FQNNGV. The CDR3 protein is CASSPYLGGNTEAFF. The CDR3 bases are TGTGCCAGCAGCCCGTACTTAGGAGGAAACACTGAAGCTTTCTTT.

The chain joins TRBV29-1 to TRBJ2-1, with D possibly being TRBD2 (5 bases). This CDR3 comprises 15 residues. V was clipped by 6 bases and J by 5 bases, with 20 bases between them. Germline CDR1 is SQVTM and CDR2 is ANQGSEA. CDR3 sequence: CSVENPTGKDNEQFF. The DNA of the CDR3 is TGCAGCGTAGAAAATCCTACGGGAAAAGACAATGAGCAGTTCTTC.